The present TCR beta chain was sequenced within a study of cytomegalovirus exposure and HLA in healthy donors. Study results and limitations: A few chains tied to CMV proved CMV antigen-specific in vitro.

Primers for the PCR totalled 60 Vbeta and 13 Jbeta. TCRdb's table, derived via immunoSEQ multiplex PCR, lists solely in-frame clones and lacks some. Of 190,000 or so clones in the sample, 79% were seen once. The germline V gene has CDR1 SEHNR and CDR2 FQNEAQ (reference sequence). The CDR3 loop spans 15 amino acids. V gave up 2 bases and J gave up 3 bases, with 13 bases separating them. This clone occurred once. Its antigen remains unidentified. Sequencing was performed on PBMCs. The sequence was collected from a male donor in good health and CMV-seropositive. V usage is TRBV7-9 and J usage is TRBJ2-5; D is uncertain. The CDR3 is CASSLWSTPEETQYF. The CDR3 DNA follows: TGTGCCAGCAGCTTATGGAGCACCCCCGAAGAGACCCAGTACTTC.